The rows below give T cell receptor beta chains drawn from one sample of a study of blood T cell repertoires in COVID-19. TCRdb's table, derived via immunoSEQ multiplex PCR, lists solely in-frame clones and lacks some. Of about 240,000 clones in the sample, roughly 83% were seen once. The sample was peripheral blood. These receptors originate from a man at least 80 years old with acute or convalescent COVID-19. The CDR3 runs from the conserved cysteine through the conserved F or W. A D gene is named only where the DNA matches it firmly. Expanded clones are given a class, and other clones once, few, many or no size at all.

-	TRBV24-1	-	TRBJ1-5	CATRGAGNNQPQHF	TGTGCCACCCGTGGAGCGGGGAACAATCAGCCCCAGCATTTT
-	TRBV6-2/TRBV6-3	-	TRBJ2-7	CASSYRGHEQYF	TGTGCCAGCAGTTACAGGGGCCACGAGCAGTACTTC
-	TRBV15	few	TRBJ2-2	CATGRNTGELFF	TGTGCCACAGGGAGGAACACCGGGGAGCTGTTTTTT
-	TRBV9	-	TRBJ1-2	CASTTGPEAAGYTF	TGTGCCAGCACTACAGGGCCCGAAGCCGCTGGCTACACCTTC
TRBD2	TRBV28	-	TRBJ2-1	CASSFTSGRWGEQFF	TGTGCCAGCAGTTTTACTAGCGGGAGGTGGGGTGAGCAGTTCTTC
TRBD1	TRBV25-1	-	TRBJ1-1	CASSEGPGQNLMNTEAFF	TGTGCCAGCAGTGAAGGGCCGGGACAGAACCTCATGAACACTGAAGCTTTCTTT
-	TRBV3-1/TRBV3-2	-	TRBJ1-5	CASSLSGQGEQPQHF	TGTGCCAGCAGCCTTAGTGGGCAGGGCGAACAGCCCCAGCATTTT
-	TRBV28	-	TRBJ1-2	CASSRVLLRMGYTF	TGTGCCAGCAGCAGGGTGCTCCTCCGAATGGGCTACACCTTC
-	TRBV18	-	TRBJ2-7	CASSPNPGPYEQYF	TGTGCCAGCTCACCAAATCCAGGCCCCTACGAGCAGTACTTC
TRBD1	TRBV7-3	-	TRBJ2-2	CASSESRDRGVTGELFF	TGTGCCAGCAGTGAAAGCCGGGACAGGGGGGTCACCGGGGAGCTGTTTTTT
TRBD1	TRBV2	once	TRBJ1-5	CASRAGGVQPQHF	TGTGCCAGCAGGGCAGGGGGTGTTCAGCCCCAGCATTTT
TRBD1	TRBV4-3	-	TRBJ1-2	CASSPGQGDGYTF	TGCGCCAGCAGCCCCGGACAGGGGGATGGCTACACCTTC
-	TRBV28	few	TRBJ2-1	CASSSKRETYNEQFF	TGTGCCAGCAGCTCTAAGAGGGAGACCTACAATGAGCAGTTCTTC
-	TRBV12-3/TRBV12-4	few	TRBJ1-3	CASSLDKRTTIYF	TGTGCCAGCAGTTTGGACAAAAGGACCACCATATATTTT
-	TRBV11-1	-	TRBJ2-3	CASSFGGITDTQYF	TGTGCCAGCAGCTTCGGCGGGATCACAGATACGCAGTATTTT
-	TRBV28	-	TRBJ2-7	CASSQSYEQYF	TGTGCCAGCAGTCAGTCCTACGAGCAGTACTTC
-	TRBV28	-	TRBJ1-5	CASSLAGRSNQPQHF	TGTGCCAGCAGTTTGGCAGGAAGGAGCAATCAGCCCCAGCATTTT
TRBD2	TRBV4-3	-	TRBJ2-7	CASSQGVNSGVSYEQYF	TGCGCCAGCAGCCAAGGAGTTAATAGCGGGGTTAGCTACGAGCAGTACTTC
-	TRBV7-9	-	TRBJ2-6	CASSLPVTPRANVLTF	TGTGCCAGCAGCCTCCCTGTCACACCCCGGGCCAACGTCCTGACTTTC
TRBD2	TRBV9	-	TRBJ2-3	CASSVYTSGKERDTQYF	TGTGCCAGCAGCGTTTATACTAGCGGGAAAGAAAGAGATACGCAGTATTTT
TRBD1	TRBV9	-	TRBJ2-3	CASSVVQGAADTQYF	TGTGCCAGCAGCGTAGTCCAGGGGGCGGCAGATACGCAGTATTTT
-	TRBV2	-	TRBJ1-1	CASSENAGLNTEAFF	TGTGCCAGCAGTGAAAATGCAGGGTTGAACACTGAAGCTTTCTTT
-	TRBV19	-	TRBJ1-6	CASNLGVSPLHF	TGTGCCAGTAACTTAGGGGTCTCACCCCTCCACTTT
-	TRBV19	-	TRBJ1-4	CASTYSLSRKKLFF	TGTGCCAGTACCTACAGCCTCTCAAGGAAAAAACTGTTTTTT
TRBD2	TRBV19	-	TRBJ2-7	CANPTSGRNHEQYF	TGTGCCAACCCGACTAGCGGGAGAAACCACGAGCAGTACTTC
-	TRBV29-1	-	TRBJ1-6	CSVRVTDSSYNSPLHF	TGCAGCGTTCGGGTAACGGACAGCTCCTATAATTCACCCCTCCACTTT
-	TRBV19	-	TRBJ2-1	CASSIGGPRSYNEQFF	TGTGCCAGTAGTATAGGCGGCCCCCGCTCCTACAATGAGCAGTTCTTC
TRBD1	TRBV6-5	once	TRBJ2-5	CASSPSRGRGETQYF	TGTGCCAGCAGTCCCTCTAGGGGGCGTGGTGAGACCCAGTACTTC
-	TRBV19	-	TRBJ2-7	CASMPDRSSFEQYF	TGTGCCAGTATGCCCGACAGATCTAGTTTCGAGCAGTACTTC
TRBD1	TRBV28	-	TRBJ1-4	CASSLVRGLGANEKLFF	TGTGCCAGCAGTTTGGTCAGGGGGTTGGGAGCTAATGAAAAACTGTTTTTT
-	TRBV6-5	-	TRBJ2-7	CASSRGLILYEQYF	TGTGCCAGCAGTAGGGGTTTAATCCTATACGAGCAGTACTTC
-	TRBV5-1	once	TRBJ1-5	CASSLDGTSNQPQHF	TGCGCCAGCAGCTTGGACGGTACTAGCAATCAGCCCCAGCATTTT
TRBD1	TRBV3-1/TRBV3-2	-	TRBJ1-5	CASSQGTGGPQQPQHF	TGTGCCAGCAGCCAAGGGACAGGGGGCCCACAGCAGCCCCAGCATTTT
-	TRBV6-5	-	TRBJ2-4	CASSRSEGGHIQYF	TGTGCCAGCAGCCGATCCGAAGGTGGGCACATTCAGTACTTC
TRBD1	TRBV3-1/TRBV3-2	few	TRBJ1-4	CASSRVRGRFEKLFF	TGTGCCAGCAGCCGCGTCAGGGGGCGTTTTGAAAAACTGTTTTTT
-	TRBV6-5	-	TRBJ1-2	CASSRDSYGGYTF	TGTGCCAGCAGCCGAGACAGCTACGGGGGCTACACCTTC
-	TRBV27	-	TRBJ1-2	CASSETGNYGYTF	TGTGCCAGCAGTGAGACAGGCAACTATGGCTACACCTTC
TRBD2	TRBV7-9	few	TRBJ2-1	CASGPSGPNEQFF	TGTGCCAGCGGCCCTAGCGGACCCAATGAGCAGTTCTTC
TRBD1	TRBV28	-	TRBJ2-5	CASRTGGAGETQYF	TGTGCCAGCAGGACAGGGGGCGCGGGGGAGACCCAGTACTTC
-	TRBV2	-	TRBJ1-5	CASSDGGWAQHF	TGTGCCAGCAGTGACGGAGGTTGGGCCCAGCATTTT
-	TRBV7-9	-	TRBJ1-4	CASSLRLGGWDEKLFF	TGTGCCAGCAGCTTACGGCTCGGGGGATGGGATGAAAAACTGTTTTTT
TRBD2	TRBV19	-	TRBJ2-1	CASSDGAGGINEQFF	TGTGCCAGTAGCGACGGAGCGGGGGGCATAAATGAGCAGTTCTTC
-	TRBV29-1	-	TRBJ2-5	CSVEVISGETQYF	TGCAGCGTTGAAGTAATATCGGGAGAGACCCAGTACTTC
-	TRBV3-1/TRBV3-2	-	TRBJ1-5	CASSPVRGSNQPQHF	TGTGCCAGCAGTCCGGTTAGGGGTAGCAATCAGCCCCAGCATTTT
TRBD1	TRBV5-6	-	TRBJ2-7	CASSFGTAAYEQYF	TGTGCCAGCAGCTTCGGGACAGCAGCCTACGAGCAGTACTTC
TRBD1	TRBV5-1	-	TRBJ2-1	CASSSAPGQGYNEQFF	TGCGCCAGCAGCTCGGCGCCGGGACAGGGCTACAATGAGCAGTTCTTC
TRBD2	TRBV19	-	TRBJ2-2	CASSIDVSGTSGKRGGELFF	TGTGCCAGTAGTATAGATGTCTCCGGGACTAGCGGGAAAAGGGGCGGGGAGCTGTTTTTT
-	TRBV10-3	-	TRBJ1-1	CAISEGASGAFF	TGTGCCATCAGTGAAGGGGCCTCGGGAGCTTTCTTT
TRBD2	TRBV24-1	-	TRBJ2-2	CATGREGTGELFF	TGTGCCACCGGGCGGGAGGGTACCGGGGAGCTGTTTTTT
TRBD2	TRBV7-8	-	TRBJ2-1	CASSWTRSSSYNEQFF	TGTGCCAGCAGCTGGACTAGATCGAGCTCCTACAATGAGCAGTTCTTC
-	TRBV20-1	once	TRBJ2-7	CSASPSSRGMSYEQYF	TGCAGTGCTAGTCCCTCTTCCAGGGGAATGTCCTACGAGCAGTACTTC
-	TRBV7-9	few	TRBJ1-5	CASSSLSQPQHF	TGTGCCAGCAGCTCCCTATCCCAGCCCCAGCATTTT
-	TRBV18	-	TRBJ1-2	CASSNPSGENGYTF	TGTGCCAGCTCAAACCCCTCGGGGGAGAATGGCTACACCTTC
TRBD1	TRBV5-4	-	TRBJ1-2	CASSSGQVYGYTF	TGTGCCAGCAGCTCGGGACAGGTCTATGGCTACACCTTC
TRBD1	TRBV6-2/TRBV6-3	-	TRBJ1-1	CASSNVDRGPNTEAFF	TGTGCCAGCAGTAACGTCGACAGGGGGCCGAACACTGAAGCTTTCTTT
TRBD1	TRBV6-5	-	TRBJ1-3	CASTDRAAGNTIYF	TGTGCCAGTACCGACAGGGCGGCCGGAAACACCATATATTTT
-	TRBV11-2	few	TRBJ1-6	CASSLAPGVSSPLHF	TGTGCCAGCAGCTTAGCCCCAGGGGTTAGTTCACCCCTCCACTTT
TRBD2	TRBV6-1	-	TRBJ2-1	CASSSPGGNEQFF	TGTGCCAGCAGTTCCCCGGGGGGCAATGAGCAGTTCTTC